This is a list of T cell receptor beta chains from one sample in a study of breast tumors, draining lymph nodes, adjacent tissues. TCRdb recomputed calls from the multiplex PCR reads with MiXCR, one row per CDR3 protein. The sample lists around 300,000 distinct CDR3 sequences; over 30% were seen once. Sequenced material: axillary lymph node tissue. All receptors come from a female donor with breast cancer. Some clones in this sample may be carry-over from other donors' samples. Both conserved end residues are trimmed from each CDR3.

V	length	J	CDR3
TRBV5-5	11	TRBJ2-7	ASSLGQAGEQY
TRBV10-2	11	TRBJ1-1	ASSESRNTEAF
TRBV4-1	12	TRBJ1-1	ASLGAGTNTEAF
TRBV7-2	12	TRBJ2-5	ASSPQTGQEAQY
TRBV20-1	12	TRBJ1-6	SARARYKDSPLH
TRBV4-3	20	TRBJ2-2	ASSQDPGLEQYFGPGTRELF
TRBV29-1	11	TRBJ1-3	SVTTAVGNTIY
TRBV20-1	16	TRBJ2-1	SASASSGRAWSYNERF
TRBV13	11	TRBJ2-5	ASSWLGGETQY
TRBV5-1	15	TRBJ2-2	ASSLAPGRTNTGELF
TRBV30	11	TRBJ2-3	AWGTGTLDTQY
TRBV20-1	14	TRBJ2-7	SARGRVGRESHEQY
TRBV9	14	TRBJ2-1	ASSVGPSGPNNEQF
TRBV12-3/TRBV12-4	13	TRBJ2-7	ASSLDGGLTYEQY
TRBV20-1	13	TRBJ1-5	SARALGTGVETQH
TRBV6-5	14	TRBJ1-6	ASSYSTGRRNSPLH
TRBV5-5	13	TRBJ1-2	ASSPRSGGNYGYT
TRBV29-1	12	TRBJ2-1	SARATSGRNEQF
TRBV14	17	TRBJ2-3	ASSLRLAGGPGFTDTQY
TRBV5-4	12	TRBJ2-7	ASSFNRGAYEQY
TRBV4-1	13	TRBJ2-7	ASSQQGTLRYEQY
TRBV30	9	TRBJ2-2	AWTQGGELF